The 21 T cell receptor beta chains below were found in one sample sequenced in a study of T cells after yellow fever vaccination. TCRdb recomputed calls from the 5' RACE reads with MiXCR, one row per CDR3 protein. The repertoire consists of some 600,000 distinct CDR3 sequences, with about 17% occurring once and the leading ten covering roughly 17%. This sample comprised PBMCs, obtained 5 days after the first yellow fever vaccination. These receptors were taken from a man aged 18 to 30 who received the YFV17D yellow fever vaccine.

The CDR3 loop is CATSTSDGQPQHF. CDR3 coding DNA: TGTGCCACCAGCACGAGTGACGGTCAGCCCCAGCATTTT. The V gene is TRBV15, the J gene TRBJ1-5; D remains ambiguous. The CDR3 is 13 amino acids. In germline, CDR1 is LNHNV, CDR2 YYDKDF (reference sequence). V lost 4 bases to trimming and J lost 6 bases, with 10 bases between them.

This clonotype was detected a few times. The chain combines TRBV11-2 with TRBJ2-3; 12 nucleotides agree with TRBD2. CDR3 size: 18 residues. Germline V gene data show CDR1 as SGHAT and CDR2 as FQNNGV. Trimming cost V 6 bases and J 2 bases; bases outside gene matches: 12. This CDR3 reads CASSSLKGLAGNTDTQYF. Here the CDR3 DNA reads TGTGCCAGCAGTTCACTAAAAGGACTAGCGGGGAACACAGATACGCAGTATTTT.

The chain combines TRBV5-4 with TRBJ2-7, with a weak D call TRBD1 (5 bases). The CDR3 spans 14 residues. The germline V gene encodes CDR1 SGHNT and CDR2 YYREEE (reference sequence). Trimming shortened V by 0 bases and J by 4 bases, and 11 bases separated the two germline ends. The CDR3 DNA reads as TGTGCCAGCAGCTTGGACCAGGGTTGGTACGAGCAGTACGTC. It specifies CASSLDQGWYEQYV.

V usage is TRBV4-1 and J usage is TRBJ2-7; 9 nucleotides line up with TRBD1. Germline V CDR1 and CDR2: MGHRA, YSYEKL. The CDR3 totals 16 residues. V was clipped by 5 bases and J by 4 bases; unmatched bases: 12. The CDR3 DNA sequence: TGCGCCAGCAGCGCCCTAGCCGTCGGGACAGGGTACGAGCAGTACTTC. It translates to CASSALAVGTGYEQYF.

V usage is TRBV4-3 and J usage is TRBJ1-3, with 8 bases lining up with TRBD1. V was pared by 2 bases and J by 2 bases, with 5 bases of the junction left unmatched. Germline V gene lookup returns CDR1 LGHNA and CDR2 YSLEER. The CDR3 totals 16 residues. The CDR3 sequence: CASSQFRTGPGNTIYF. The CDR3 coding sequence is TGCGCCAGCAGCCAATTCCGGACAGGGCCTGGAAACACCATATATTTT.

This clonotype was seen a handful of times. The chain recombines TRBV11-2 with TRBJ2-7, with 7 bases identical to TRBD1. The CDR3 runs 13 residues. J gave up 3 bases and V 5 bases, and 4 bases lay outside the gene matches. The germline CDR1 and CDR2 sequences are SGHAT and FQNNGV. The CDR3 DNA is TGTGCCAGCAGCAAAGACAGGGTCTACGAGCAGTACTTC. Its protein is CASSKDRVYEQYF.

The chain links TRBV7-2 to TRBJ1-1, with D unresolved. CDR3 length: 15 amino acids. V lost 4 bases to trimming and J lost 4 bases, with 16 bases between them. Per the germline V gene, CDR1 is SGHTA and CDR2 is FQGNSA. CDR3 sequence reads: CASSSEGRVGTEAFF. CDR3 nucleotides: TGTGCCAGCAGCTCTGAAGGCCGGGTGGGCACTGAAGCTTTCTTT. The full variable domain, its missing parts supplied by reference TRBV7-2 and TRBJ1-1, is GAGVSQSPSNKVTEKGKDVELRCDPISGHTALYWYRQSLGQGLEFLIYFQGNSAPDKSGLPSDRFSAERTGGSVSTLTIQRTQQEDSAVYLCASSSEGRVGTEAFFGQGTRLTVV.

There are many counts of this clonotype. V usage is TRBV5-1 and J usage is TRBJ1-2, with D unresolved. V lost 4 bases, J lost 8 bases, and 18 bases lay in between. Looked up from germline, CDR1 is SGHRS and CDR2 is YFSETQ. This CDR3 comprises 14 residues. CDR3 in amino acids: CASSPSVGSGGYTF. The CDR3 bases are TGCGCCAGCAGCCCCTCGGTGGGATCTGGAGGCTACACCTTC.

This chain uses TRBV20-1 with TRBJ2-1; tentative D call: TRBD1 (5 bases). Per germline, CDR1 DFQATT and CDR2 SNEGSKA (reference sequence). This CDR3 has 14 residues. Trimming took 3 bases from V and 7 from J, leaving 16 bases between them. In nucleotides, the CDR3 is TGCAGTGCTAGTAGATTAGGGGCGGTAAATGAGCAGTTCTTC. As protein: CSASRLGAVNEQFF.

The chain recombines TRBV11-2 with TRBJ2-2; TRBD2 matches at 12 bases. The CDR3 contains 18 residues. Germline CDR1 SGHAT, CDR2 FQNNGV. V gave up 3 bases and J gave up 4 bases; unmatched junction bases: 9. The CDR3 nucleotides read TGTGCCAGCAGCTTGAGACTAGCGGGGGACCAAATCACCGGGGAGCTGTTTTTT. The encoded protein is CASSLRLAGDQITGELFF.

This clonotype was detected a few times. The chain is built from TRBV7-2 and TRBJ2-1; the D gene is possibly TRBD1 (5 bases). CDR3 length: 17 amino acids. Germline CDR1 is SGHTA and CDR2 is FQGNSA. The V end lost 0 bases, the J end lost 8 bases, and 20 bases lay between the germline ends. CDR3 residues: CASSLAPLLQGFDEQFF. The CDR3 nucleotides are TGTGCCAGCAGCTTAGCCCCCCTCCTGCAGGGTTTCGATGAGCAGTTCTTC.

In this sample, this clonotype turned up a few times. The CDR3 coding sequence is TGCGCCAGCAGCCAAGAGCGGAATTCACCCCTCCACTTT. Translating it yields CASSQERNSPLHF. The chain links TRBV4-3 to TRBJ1-6; no definite D call. From germline, CDR1 is LGHNA and CDR2 YSLEER. This CDR3 contains 13 residues. Trimming took off 0 bases at V and 7 bases at J, with 4 bases between the two ends.

The chain combines TRBV20-1 with TRBJ2-1; 8 nucleotides align to TRBD2. This CDR3 contains 16 residues. Losses at the gene ends were 5 bases for V and 5 bases for J; bases not matched to a gene: 14. Germline V gives CDR1 DFQATT, CDR2 SNEGSKA (reference sequence). Here the CDR3 DNA reads TGCAGTGCTGGCCCCCTCATTCCGGGGGGGAACAATGAGCAGTTCTTC. This sequence encodes CSAGPLIPGGNNEQFF.

This clonotype was observed at least ten times. The genes are TRBV12-3 or TRBV12-4 and TRBJ1-2, with D perhaps matching TRBD1 (5 bases). The V end was cut by 5 bases, the J end by 4 bases, with 8 bases between. The CDR3 contains 12 residues. The CDR3 nucleotides read TGTGCCAGCAGTGTTGGGGGCTATGGCTACACCTTC. This translates into CASSVGGYGYTF.

The genes are TRBV6-5 and TRBJ2-3; D may be TRBD1 (6 bases). The germline gives CDR1 MNHEY, CDR2 SVGAGI. CDR3 length equals 16 residues. V lost 6 bases to trimming and J lost 5 bases, with 21 bases between them. This chain's CDR3 is CASSLRGGRAVDTQYF. The CDR3 DNA is TGTGCCAGCAGCTTAAGAGGGGGTCGGGCAGTAGATACGCAGTATTTT.

The chain combines TRBV12-3 or TRBV12-4 with TRBJ2-3; possible D gene TRBD1, 6 bases. The CDR3 is made up of 16 amino acids. V gave up 4 bases and J gave up 2 bases, with 16 bases separating them. Written as DNA, the CDR3 is TGTGCCAGCAGTTCTCCGGGACAAGAAATCACAGATACGCAGTATTTT. This translates into CASSSPGQEITDTQYF.

The V and J genes are TRBV4-2 and TRBJ2-7; 7 positions match TRBD2. The ends lost 8 bases at V and 4 bases at J; junction bases unmatched: 8. The CDR3 runs to 13 residues. Per germline, CDR1 LGHNA and CDR2 YNFKEQ. In nucleotides, the CDR3 is TGTGCCAGCGGGGGTAGCGGGCTTTACGAGCAGTACTTC. It encodes CASGGSGLYEQYF.

The rearrangement joins TRBV4-1 to TRBJ2-2; D not certain. The CDR3 spans 16 residues. With 4 bases removed from V and 6 bases from J, the gap between germline ends came to 18 bases. Germline V gene lookup returns CDR1 MGHRA and CDR2 YSYEKL. CDR3 in amino acids: CASSPSAFDDAGELFF. As DNA, the CDR3 is TGCGCCAGCAGCCCGTCAGCGTTCGATGACGCCGGGGAGCTGTTTTTT.

The chain combines TRBV5-1 with TRBJ2-1; 9 positions match TRBD2. Germline values: CDR1 SGHRS, CDR2 YFSETQ. V dropped 5 bases and J dropped 8; count of bases not matched to a gene: 11. The CDR3 consists of 15 residues. This CDR3 is CASRRRGGPEHEQFF. CDR3 nucleotides: TGCGCCAGCAGGCGGCGGGGGGGCCCCGAACATGAGCAGTTCTTC.

This clonotype was detected ten times or more. The V call is TRBV9, the J call TRBJ2-3; D is undetermined. Trimming shortened V by 0 bases and J by 0 bases, and 11 bases separated the two germline ends. CDR3 length: 16 amino acids. CDR1 is SGDLS and CDR2 is YYNGEE in the germline V gene. The CDR3 loop reads CASSVGGRLSTDTQYF. CDR3 sequence (DNA): TGTGCCAGCAGCGTAGGAGGTCGGCTGAGCACAGATACGCAGTATTTT.

This clonotype was counted only a few times. The V call is TRBV5-5, the J call TRBJ2-2; D unresolved. The CDR3 length is 16 residues. Trimming took 0 bases from V and 2 from J, leaving 11 bases between them. CDR1 and CDR2 from the germline V gene are SGHKS and YYEKEE (reference sequence). In DNA form, the CDR3 reads TGTGCCAGCAGCTTGGCAGGACGGATTAACACCGGGGAGCTGTTTTTT. It encodes CASSLAGRINTGELFF.